The present T cell receptor beta chain was sequenced within a study of T cell clusters in autoimmune cytopenias. This CDR3 is built from 14 residues. Germline CDR1 GTSNPN, CDR2 SVGIG (reference sequence). Multiplex touch-down PCR amplified TRB using TRB-A and TRB-B pools in one tube. TCRdb reprocessed the multiplex PCR reads, keeping one entry per CDR3 protein, no DNA. The sample data list more than 12,000 distinct CDR3 sequences. Each sample's input was approximately 270 ng genomic DNA, 38,000 or so genome equivalents. These data were also filed under a second study, of T cell repertoires in aging, cancer and after chemotherapy.

The sequenced sample consisted of peripheral blood. The chain employs TRBV30 and TRBJ2-7; without DNA, the TCRdb call of TRBD2 cannot be checked. This receptor was taken from a human donor in good health. CDR3 sequence: CALRLAGGAYEQYF.